The following is a TCR beta chain sequence with its context. What it recognizes is unknown. The V gene's germline CDR1 is SQVTM and CDR2 ANQGSEA. Trimming left V 6 bases short and J 5 bases short, with 16 bases between. The CDR3 contains 13 residues. This table comes from immunoSEQ multiplex PCR, and its TCRdb copy is limited to in-frame clones, with some not included. The repertoire holds fewer than 150,000 clones, almost 90% seen once, with roughly 3% in the top ten. These data are taken from a study of T cell responses to AZD1222 COVID-19 vaccine. Broader study findings: Just a handful of people given AZD1222 tested seropositive at baseline.

This sample comprised peripheral blood, obtained on day 0 of AZD1222 vaccination. The V and J genes are TRBV29-1 and TRBJ2-5, with D maybe TRBD2 (6 bases). This TCR was recovered from an adult in good health. CDR3 DNA sequence: TGCAGCGTCACCTCGGGGGTCGACGAGACCCAGTACTTC. It encodes CSVTSGVDETQYF.